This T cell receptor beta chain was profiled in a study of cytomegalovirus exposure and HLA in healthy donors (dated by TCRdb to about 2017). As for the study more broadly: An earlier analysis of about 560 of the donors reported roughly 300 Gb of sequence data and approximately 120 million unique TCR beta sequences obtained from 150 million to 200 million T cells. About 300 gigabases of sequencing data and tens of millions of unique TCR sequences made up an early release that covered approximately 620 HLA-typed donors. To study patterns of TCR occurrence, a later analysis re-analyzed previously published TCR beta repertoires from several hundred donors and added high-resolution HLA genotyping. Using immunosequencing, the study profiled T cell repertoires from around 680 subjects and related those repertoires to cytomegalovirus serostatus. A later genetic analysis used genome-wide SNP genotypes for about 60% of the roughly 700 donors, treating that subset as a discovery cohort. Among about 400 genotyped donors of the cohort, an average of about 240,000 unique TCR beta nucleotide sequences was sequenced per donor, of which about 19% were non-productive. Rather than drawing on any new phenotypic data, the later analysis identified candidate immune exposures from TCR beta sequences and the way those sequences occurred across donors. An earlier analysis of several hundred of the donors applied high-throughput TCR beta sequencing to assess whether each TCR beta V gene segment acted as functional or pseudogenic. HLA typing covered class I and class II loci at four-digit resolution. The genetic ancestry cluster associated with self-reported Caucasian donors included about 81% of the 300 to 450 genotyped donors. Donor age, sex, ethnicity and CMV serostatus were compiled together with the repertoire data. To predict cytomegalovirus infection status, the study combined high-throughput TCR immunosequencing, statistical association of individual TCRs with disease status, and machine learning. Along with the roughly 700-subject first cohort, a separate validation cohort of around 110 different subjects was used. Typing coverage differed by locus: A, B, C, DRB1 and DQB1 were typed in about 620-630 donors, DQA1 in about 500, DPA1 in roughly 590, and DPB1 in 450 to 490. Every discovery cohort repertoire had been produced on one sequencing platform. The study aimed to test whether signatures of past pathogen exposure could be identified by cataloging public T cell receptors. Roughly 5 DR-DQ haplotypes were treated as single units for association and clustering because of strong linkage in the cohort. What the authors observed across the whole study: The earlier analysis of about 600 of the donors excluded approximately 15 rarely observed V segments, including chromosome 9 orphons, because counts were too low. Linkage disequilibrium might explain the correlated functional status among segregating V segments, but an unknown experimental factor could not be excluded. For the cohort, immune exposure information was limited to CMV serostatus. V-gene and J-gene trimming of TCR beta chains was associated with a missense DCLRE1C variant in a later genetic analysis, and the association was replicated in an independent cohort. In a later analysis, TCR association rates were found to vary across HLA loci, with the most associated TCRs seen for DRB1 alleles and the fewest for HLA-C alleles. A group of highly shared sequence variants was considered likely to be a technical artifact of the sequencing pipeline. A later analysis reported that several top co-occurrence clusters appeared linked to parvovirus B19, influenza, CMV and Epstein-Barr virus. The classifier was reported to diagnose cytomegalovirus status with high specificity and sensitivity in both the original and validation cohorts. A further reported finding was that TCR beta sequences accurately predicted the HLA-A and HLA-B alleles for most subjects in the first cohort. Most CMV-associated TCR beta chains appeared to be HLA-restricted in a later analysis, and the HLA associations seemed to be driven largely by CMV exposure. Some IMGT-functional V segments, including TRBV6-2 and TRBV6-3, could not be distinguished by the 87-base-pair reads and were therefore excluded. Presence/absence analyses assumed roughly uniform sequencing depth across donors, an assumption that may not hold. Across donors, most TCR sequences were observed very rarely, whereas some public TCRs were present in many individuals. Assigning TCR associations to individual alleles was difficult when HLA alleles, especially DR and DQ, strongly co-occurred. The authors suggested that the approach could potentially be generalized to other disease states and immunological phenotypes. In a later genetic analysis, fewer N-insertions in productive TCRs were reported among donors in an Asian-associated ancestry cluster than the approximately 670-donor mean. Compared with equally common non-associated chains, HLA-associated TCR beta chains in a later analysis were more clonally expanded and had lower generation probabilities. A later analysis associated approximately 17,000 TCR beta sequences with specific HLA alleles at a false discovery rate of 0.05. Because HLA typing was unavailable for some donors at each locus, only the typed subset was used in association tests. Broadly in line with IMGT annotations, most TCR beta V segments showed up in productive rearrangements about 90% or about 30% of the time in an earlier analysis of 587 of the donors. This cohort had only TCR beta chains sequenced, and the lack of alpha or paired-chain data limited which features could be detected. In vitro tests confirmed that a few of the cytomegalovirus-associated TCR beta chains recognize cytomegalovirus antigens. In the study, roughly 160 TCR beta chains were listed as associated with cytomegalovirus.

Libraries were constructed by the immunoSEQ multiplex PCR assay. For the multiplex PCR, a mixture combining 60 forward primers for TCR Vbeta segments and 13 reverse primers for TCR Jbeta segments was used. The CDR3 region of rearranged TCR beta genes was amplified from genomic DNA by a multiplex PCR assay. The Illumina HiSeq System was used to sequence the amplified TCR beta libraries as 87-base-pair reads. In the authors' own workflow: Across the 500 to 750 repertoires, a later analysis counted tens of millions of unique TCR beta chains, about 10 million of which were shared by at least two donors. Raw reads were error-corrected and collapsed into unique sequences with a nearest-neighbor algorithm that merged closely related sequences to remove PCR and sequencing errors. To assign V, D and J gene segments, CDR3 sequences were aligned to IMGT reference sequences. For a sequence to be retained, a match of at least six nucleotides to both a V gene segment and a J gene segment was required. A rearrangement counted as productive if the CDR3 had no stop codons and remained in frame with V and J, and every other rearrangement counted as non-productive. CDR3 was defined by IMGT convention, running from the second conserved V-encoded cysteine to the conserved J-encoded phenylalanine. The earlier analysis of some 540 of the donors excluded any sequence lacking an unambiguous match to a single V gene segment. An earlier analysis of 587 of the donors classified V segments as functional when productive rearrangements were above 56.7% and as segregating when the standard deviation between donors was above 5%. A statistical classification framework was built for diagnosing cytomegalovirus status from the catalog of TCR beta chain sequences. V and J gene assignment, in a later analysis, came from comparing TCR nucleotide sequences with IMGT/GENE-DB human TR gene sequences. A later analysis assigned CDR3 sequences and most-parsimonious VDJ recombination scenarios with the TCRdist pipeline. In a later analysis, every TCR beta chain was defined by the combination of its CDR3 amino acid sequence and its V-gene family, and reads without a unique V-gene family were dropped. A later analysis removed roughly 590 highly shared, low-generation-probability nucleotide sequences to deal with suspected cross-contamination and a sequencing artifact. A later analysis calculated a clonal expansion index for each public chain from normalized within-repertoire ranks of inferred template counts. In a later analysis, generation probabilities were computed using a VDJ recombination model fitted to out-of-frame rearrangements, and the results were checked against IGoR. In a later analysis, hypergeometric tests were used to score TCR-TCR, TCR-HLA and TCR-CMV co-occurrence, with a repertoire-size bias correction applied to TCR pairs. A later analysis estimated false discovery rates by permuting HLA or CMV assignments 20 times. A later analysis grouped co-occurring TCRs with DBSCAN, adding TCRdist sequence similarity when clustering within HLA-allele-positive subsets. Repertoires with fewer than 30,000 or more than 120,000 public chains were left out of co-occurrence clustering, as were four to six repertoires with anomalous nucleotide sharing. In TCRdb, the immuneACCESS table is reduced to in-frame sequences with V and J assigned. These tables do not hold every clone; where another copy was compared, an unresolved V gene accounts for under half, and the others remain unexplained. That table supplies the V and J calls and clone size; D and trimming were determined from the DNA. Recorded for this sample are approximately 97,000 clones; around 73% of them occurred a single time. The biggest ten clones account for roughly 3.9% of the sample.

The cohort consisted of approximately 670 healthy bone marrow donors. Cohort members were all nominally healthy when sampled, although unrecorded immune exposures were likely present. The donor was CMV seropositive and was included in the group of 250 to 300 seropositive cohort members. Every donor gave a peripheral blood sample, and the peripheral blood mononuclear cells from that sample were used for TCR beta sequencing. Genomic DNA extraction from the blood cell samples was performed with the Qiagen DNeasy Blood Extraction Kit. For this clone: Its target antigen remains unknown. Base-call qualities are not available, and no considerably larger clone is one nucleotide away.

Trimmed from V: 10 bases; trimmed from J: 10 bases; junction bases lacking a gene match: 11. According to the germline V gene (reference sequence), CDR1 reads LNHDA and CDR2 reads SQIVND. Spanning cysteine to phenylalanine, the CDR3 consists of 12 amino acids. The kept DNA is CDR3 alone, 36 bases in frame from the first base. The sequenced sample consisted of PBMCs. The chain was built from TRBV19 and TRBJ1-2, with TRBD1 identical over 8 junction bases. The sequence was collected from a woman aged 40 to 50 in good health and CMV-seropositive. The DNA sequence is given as TGTGCCATAACCCGGGACAGGTTGAACTACACCTTC. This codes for CAITRDRLNYTF.